This TCR beta chain was captured in a study of T cell repertoires in cytomegalovirus infection. Turning to the study itself: Shared public TCR beta signatures pointed to both CMV infection and a matching HLA type.

As regards this clonotype: Its target is unknown.

CDR1 and CDR2 (germline): SGHTA, FQGNSA. The CDR3 loop spans 15 amino acids. V was pared by 2 bases and J by 5 bases, with 3 bases of the junction left unmatched. TCRdb reprocessed the reads with MiXCR, giving one entry per CDR3 protein. The profile shows about 740,000 distinct CDR3 sequences, about 30% of them singletons. Sample: cultured PBMCs, taken from culture after CMV antigen stimulation. The V gene is TRBV7-2, the J gene TRBJ2-5, with TRBD2 identical over 12 bases. The sequence was collected from a human donor in good health (CMV status not recorded). Some clones in this sample may be carry-over from other donors' samples. CDR3 residues: CASSLPSGGGETQYF. In DNA form, the CDR3 reads TGTGCCAGCAGCTTACCTAGCGGGGGGGGGGAGACCCAGTACTTC.